These T cell receptor beta chains were read from a single sample in a study of T cell responses to AZD1222 COVID-19 vaccine. Data came from immunoSEQ multiplex PCR; TCRdb stores just in-frame clones and leaves some out. There are some 170,000 clones in the sample; around nine tenths occur only once, and around 2.6% lies in the top ten. Sample: peripheral blood, taken on day 0 of AZD1222 vaccination. Every receptor here comes from an adult in good health. Each CDR3 is given with its conserved first and last residue. D genes are given only for firm matches. Clone size appears in some rows only: once, few, many, or a class for an expanded clone.

clone_size	v_call	d_call	j_call	cdr3_nt	cdr3_aa
.	TRBV20-1	.	TRBJ1-2	TGCAGTGCTAGTCCCGTTAACTATGGCTACACCTTC	CSASPVNYGYTF
.	TRBV19	.	TRBJ1-1	TGTGCCAGTAGTTTCTGGACCGGTGCGAACACTGAAGCTTTCTTT	CASSFWTGANTEAFF
.	TRBV5-4	.	TRBJ1-2	TGTGCCAGCAGCTTCCGGTCAACGAGCTATGGCTACACCTTC	CASSFRSTSYGYTF
.	TRBV12-5	.	TRBJ2-1	TGTGCTAGTGCTTCCCCCTCGGGGGGCCCTTACAATGAGCAGTTCTTC	CASASPSGGPYNEQFF
.	TRBV12-3/TRBV12-4	.	TRBJ2-2	TGTGCCTCAGCATGGGATCCCGGGGAGCTGTTTTTT	CASAWDPGELFF
.	TRBV12-5	.	TRBJ2-3	TGTGCTAGTGGTCCAGAGGCGTATACGCAGTATTTT	CASGPEAYTQYF
.	TRBV5-1	.	TRBJ2-3	TGCGCCAGCAGCTTAGCCCAGGCAGATACGCAGTATTTT	CASSLAQADTQYF
.	TRBV4-1	.	TRBJ2-5	TGCGCCAGCAGCCCCCTGGGTCTGTCCAAAGAGACCCAGTACTTC	CASSPLGLSKETQYF
.	TRBV6-2/TRBV6-3	TRBD2	TRBJ2-1	TGTGCCAGCAGTTATAGCCTAGCGGGTTACAATGAGCAGTTCTTC	CASSYSLAGYNEQFF
.	TRBV5-1	.	TRBJ1-3	TGCGCCAGCAGCTTGGGGCAGAGCTCTGGAAACACCATATATTTT	CASSLGQSSGNTIYF
.	TRBV5-1	TRBD1	TRBJ2-7	TGCGCCAGCAGCTTGGGACAGGGGGGCGAGCAGTACTTC	CASSLGQGGEQYF
.	TRBV12-5	.	TRBJ2-1	TGTGCTAGTGGTTTGGTACTGGGCAATGAGCAGTTCTTC	CASGLVLGNEQFF
.	TRBV6-5	.	TRBJ1-3	TGTGCCAGCAGTACCTGGACTGGGGGAAACACCATATATTTT	CASSTWTGGNTIYF
.	TRBV10-2	.	TRBJ1-1	TGCGCCAGCAGATCGACAGGGAACACTGAAGCTTTCTTT	CASRSTGNTEAFF
.	TRBV27	TRBD1	TRBJ1-1	TGTGCCAGCAGCCCAAGGACAGGGTGGGGCACTGAAGCTTTCTTT	CASSPRTGWGTEAFF
.	TRBV4-2	.	TRBJ1-5	TGTGCCAGCAGCCATGGGGGGGCTAGCAATCAGCCCCAGCATTTT	CASSHGGASNQPQHF
.	TRBV15	.	TRBJ1-1	TGTGCCACCAGCAGCGGAGTCAACACTGAAGCTTTCTTT	CATSSGVNTEAFF
.	TRBV5-1	.	TRBJ1-6	TGCGCCAGCAGCCCGCCGACGGTCAATTCACCCCTCCACTTT	CASSPPTVNSPLHF
.	TRBV29-1	.	TRBJ2-3	TGCAGCGTCCTCCTAGCTGAGACCGGCTCTAGCACAGATACGCAGTATTTT	CSVLLAETGSSTDTQYF
.	TRBV6-6	.	TRBJ2-5	TGTGCCAGCAGTTCCCTAGCCGTGAACCAAGAGACCCAGTACTTC	CASSSLAVNQETQYF
.	TRBV10-3	.	TRBJ1-2	TGTGCCATCAGTGGGCAGCGAGGCTACACCTTC	CAISGQRGYTF
.	TRBV2	.	TRBJ2-7	TGTGCCAGCAGTGATTCACATGTGTCCTACGAGCAGTACTTC	CASSDSHVSYEQYF
.	TRBV12-3/TRBV12-4	.	TRBJ1-1	TGTGCCAGCAGTCCTGGATACACTGAAGCTTTCTTT	CASSPGYTEAFF
.	TRBV6-5	.	TRBJ2-1	TGTGCCAGCAGCCTAGTAGGGAATGAGCAGTTCTTC	CASSLVGNEQFF
.	TRBV5-6	.	TRBJ1-5	TGTGCCAGCAGCTTTGCGAGAGGGGCTCATCAGCCCCAGCATTTT	CASSFARGAHQPQHF
.	TRBV18	.	TRBJ1-4	TGTGCCAGCTCACCGGACAGCGTTGCAACTAATGAAAAACTGTTTTTT	CASSPDSVATNEKLFF
.	TRBV5-1	.	TRBJ2-1	TGCGCCAGCAGCTTGGAAAGCACCCTAACGGGAAATGAGCAGTTCTTC	CASSLESTLTGNEQFF
.	TRBV2	TRBD2	TRBJ2-5	TGTGCCAGTACCGGGACTAGCGGGAATGGGCAAGAGACCCAGTACTTC	CASTGTSGNGQETQYF
.	TRBV6-5	.	TRBJ1-3	TGTGCCAGCAGAAAGGAGGGGGGAACTGGAAACACCATATATTTT	CASRKEGGTGNTIYF
.	TRBV6-5	TRBD1	TRBJ1-6	TGTGCCAGCAGTTACTTATGGGACAGCAAAAATTCACCCCTCCACTTT	CASSYLWDSKNSPLHF
.	TRBV15	.	TRBJ1-2	TGTGCCACCAGCAGAGGGCGCGGGGACTATGGCTACACCTTC	CATSRGRGDYGYTF
.	TRBV19	TRBD1	TRBJ1-1	TGTGCCAGTAGTATAGATAGTAGGACAGGGAGTTTCATGAACACTGAAGCTTTCTTT	CASSIDSRTGSFMNTEAFF
.	TRBV6-5	.	TRBJ1-2	TGTGCCAGCAGTTCCGCTTCTCTAGATGGCTACACCTTC	CASSSASLDGYTF
.	TRBV19	.	TRBJ1-1	TGTGCCAGTAGTATAGGCATGAACACTGAAGCTTTCTTT	CASSIGMNTEAFF
.	TRBV19	.	TRBJ1-2	TGTGCCAGTAGTATAGCAGGGATGGGTTCCTATGGCTACACCTTC	CASSIAGMGSYGYTF
few	TRBV5-1	.	TRBJ1-2	TGCGCCAGCAGCTTACCCCAAGGGCCGGGGCCAATCGACACCTTC	CASSLPQGPGPIDTF
once	TRBV19	TRBD1	TRBJ1-3	TGTGCCAGTAGTAAGTTATCAGGGGGCTCTGGAAACACCATATATTTT	CASSKLSGGSGNTIYF
.	TRBV7-2	TRBD1	TRBJ1-2	TGTGCCAGCCGCCGGACAGGGGGGGACTATGGCTACACCTTC	CASRRTGGDYGYTF
.	TRBV4-1	.	TRBJ2-3	TGCGCCAGCAGCCAAGGGTTAGGAGGTACAGATACGCAGTATTTT	CASSQGLGGTDTQYF
.	TRBV3-1/TRBV3-2	.	TRBJ2-7	TGTGCCAGCAGCCCCCGCAGTCTCCTCTCCTACGAGCAGTACTTC	CASSPRSLLSYEQYF
.	TRBV18	.	TRBJ1-1	TGTGCCAGCTCCCGAACCGTGGGGAAGGGGAACACTGAAGCTTTCTTT	CASSRTVGKGNTEAFF
few	TRBV6-5	TRBD1	TRBJ1-1	TGTGCCAGCAGTCGACAGGGAGGGGAAGAAGCTTTCTTT	CASSRQGGEEAFF
.	TRBV7-9	.	TRBJ2-2	TGTGCCAGCAGCTTATATGTTTCGAGGAACACCGGGGAGCTGTTTTTT	CASSLYVSRNTGELFF
.	TRBV7-9	TRBD1	TRBJ1-2	TGTGCCAGCAGCTCCGCAGGGGGACTTCTATATGGCTACACCTTC	CASSSAGGLLYGYTF
.	TRBV7-6	TRBD2	TRBJ2-1	TGTGCCAGCAGTAGAACCGGGACTATCAATGAGCAGTTCTTC	CASSRTGTINEQFF
.	TRBV6-5	TRBD2	TRBJ2-1	TGTGCCAGCAGTTACTCGAATGGACTAGGATACAATGAGCAGTTCTTC	CASSYSNGLGYNEQFF
few	TRBV4-2	.	TRBJ1-2	TGTGCCAGCAGCCAAGATCCGGGGGTTGGGCGTGGCTACACCTTC	CASSQDPGVGRGYTF
.	TRBV6-1	.	TRBJ1-3	TGTGCCAGCAGTCAAGCCAAGTCCGGAGGCTCTGGAAACACCATATATTTT	CASSQAKSGGSGNTIYF
.	TRBV7-9	.	TRBJ2-7	TGTGCCAGCGCTACAGGGAGTGCCTACGAGCAGTACTTC	CASATGSAYEQYF
.	TRBV4-2	.	TRBJ2-5	TGTGCCAGCAGCCCGCTGAGTGGGGGCTACCAAGAGACCCAGTACTTC	CASSPLSGGYQETQYF